The 26 T cell receptor beta chains in this list originate from one sample, sequenced in a study of post-analysis software for immune sequencing data (dated by TCRdb to the mid-2010s). The library came from PCR. Sequencing instrument: Illumina HiSeq 2500. To reduce PCR and sequencing biases, unique molecular identifiers were incorporated into the TCR beta cDNA libraries. TCRdb passed the public sequencing reads through fastp at Q25 and MiXCR, retaining productive beta sequences. When rows share a CDR3 protein, they turn into one entry using the most common DNA and genes. In all, the sample holds 150,000 to 200,000 distinct CDR3 sequences, and approximately 35% of those were seen once. The leading ten clones occupy roughly 28% of the sample. What the time point label conveys for this sample: second blood draw from one MS patient after hematopoietic stem cell transplantation. The starting material was blood, obtained after autologous hematopoietic stem cell transplantation. These receptors originate from a girl between 10 and 17 years old with multiple sclerosis. Donor details come from another sample of the same person, matched by shared clones.

V is TRBV24-1 and J is TRBJ2-3; D is uncertain. The CDR3 loop spans 14 amino acids. V was trimmed by 1 base and J by 4 bases, leaving 8 bases between them. Germline CDR1 reads KGHDR; CDR2 reads SFDVKD. CDR3 sequence reads: CATSDLVGPDTQYF. CDR3 coding DNA: TGTGCCACCAGTGATTTAGTTGGTCCAGATACGCAGTATTTT.

The chain links TRBV4-1 to TRBJ1-1; D not resolved. Germline CDR1 and CDR2: MGHRA and YSYEKL. Trimming shortened V by 0 bases and J by 1 base, and 18 bases separated the two germline ends. This CDR3 spans 18 amino acids. CDR3 sequence: CASSQDPDPWSPNTEAFF. Here the CDR3 DNA reads TGCGCCAGCAGCCAAGATCCAGACCCCTGGTCCCCGAACACTGAAGCTTTCTTT.

In the case of this clonotype: One junction end disagrees with the germline gene, perhaps due to a read error. V usage is TRBV29-1 and J usage is TRBJ2-2, with TRBD2 identical over 9 bases. This CDR3 spans 15 amino acids. CDR1 and CDR2 from the germline V gene are SQVTM and ANQGSEA. DNA for the CDR3: TGCAGCGCCCGGTCGGCGGGAGGGCCTGCCGGGGAGCGGTTTTTT. As protein: CSARSAGGPAGERFF.

V usage is TRBV6-5 and J usage is TRBJ2-3, with 14 bases that match TRBD2. With V trimmed by 5 bases and J by 8 bases, 6 bases remained unmatched. The CDR3 consists of 15 residues. Germline V gives CDR1 MNHEY, CDR2 SVGAGI. The CDR3, as DNA: TGTGCCAGCAGTGCGACTAGCGGGAGGGTTGGTACGCAGTATTTT. This sequence encodes CASSATSGRVGTQYF.

This clonotype showed up many times. The chain recombines TRBV29-1 with TRBJ2-6; no clear D. The CDR3 is 16 residues long. Trimming took 5 bases from V and 0 from J, leaving 14 bases between them. The germline CDR1 and CDR2 sequences are SQVTM and ANQGSEA. CDR3 loop: CSVQTQIGSGANVLTF. The DNA of the CDR3 is TGCAGCGTTCAGACCCAAATAGGCTCTGGGGCCAACGTCCTGACTTTC.

The table lists this clonotype with many counts. The chain joins TRBV6-5 to TRBJ1-2, with 8 bases aligning to TRBD1. J was trimmed by 6 bases and V by 0 bases; bases with no gene match: 6. Germline CDR1 MNHEY, CDR2 SVGAGI. The CDR3 extends over 15 amino acids. CDR3 amino acids: CASSYSSGTGDGYTF. CDR3 DNA: TGTGCCAGCAGTTACTCGTCCGGGACAGGAGATGGCTACACCTTC.

The genes are TRBV19 and TRBJ1-1, with 7 bases matching TRBD1. With V trimmed by 4 bases and J by 3 bases, 8 bases remained unmatched. Germline V gives CDR1 LNHDA, CDR2 SQIVND (reference sequence). This CDR3 has 15 amino acids. CDR3 bases: TGTGCCAGTAGTACCAACAGGGGAGAGGACACTGAAGCTTTCTTT. It encodes CASSTNRGEDTEAFF.

This chain connects TRBV14 to TRBJ2-1; D is undetermined. The CDR3 length is 13 residues. Trimming stripped 3 bases from V and 1 base from J, with 4 bases between. Germline CDR1 reads SGHDN; CDR2 reads FVKESK. The CDR3 DNA is TGTGCCAGCAGCCACGGATCCTACAATGAGCAGTTCTTC. Protein: CASSHGSYNEQFF.

This chain uses TRBV9 with TRBJ2-1; weak D call: TRBD1 (6 bases). CDR3 size: 16 residues. CDR1 and CDR2 (germline): SGDLS, YYNGEE. V was pared by 3 bases and J by 3 bases, with 16 bases between. The CDR3 loop is CASSERDTKGYNEQFF. CDR3 nucleotide sequence: TGTGCCAGCAGCGAGAGGGACACGAAGGGCTACAATGAGCAGTTCTTC.

This clonotype was counted only a few times. This may stem from a read error, because a much larger clone lies one nucleotide away. The chain carries TRBV6-1 and TRBJ2-1; D unclear. From germline, CDR1 is MNHNS and CDR2 SASEGT. The CDR3 has 17 residues. The V and J ends lost 1 base and 6 bases respectively, with 19 bases between them. CDR3 bases: TGTGCCAGCAGTGAAGGCCCACGCGGATCCCTAGGCAATGAGCAGTTCTTC. Translation: CASSEGPRGSLGNEQFF.

As regards this clonotype: Possible read error: a much larger clone is one base away. The J gene is TRBJ2-7, the V gene TRBV7-6, with D perhaps matching TRBD2 (5 bases). The length of the CDR3 is 14 residues. Germline V CDR1 and CDR2: SGHVS, FNYEAQ. DNA of the CDR3: TGTGCCGGCAGCTTAGGAGGCAACTCCTACGAGCAGTACTTC. This sequence encodes CAGSLGGNSYEQYF.

This clonotype has just a few counts. DNA of the CDR3: TGTGCCAGCAGCACAGATACGCAGTATTTT. Translated: CASSTDTQYF. V gene TRBV9 combines with J gene TRBJ2-3; D not certain. The CDR3 sequence is 10 residues long. Germline-derived CDR1 and CDR2 are SGDLS and YYNGEE. V lost 4 bases and J 3 bases, leaving 0 bases between the germline ends.

This rearrangement joins TRBV3-1 to TRBJ2-6; D unclear. Trimming cost V 1 base and J 0 bases, with 13 bases left between them. The CDR3 covers 18 residues. CDR1 LGHDT and CDR2 YNNKEL come from the germline V gene (reference sequence). CDR3 residues: CASSQVGIVGSGANVLTF. The CDR3 DNA reads TGTGCCAGCAGCCAAGTGGGGATAGTGGGCTCTGGGGCCAACGTCCTGACTTTC.

This clonotype was seen a handful of times. The chain combines TRBV20-1 with TRBJ1-2; 8 nucleotides agree with TRBD1. J gave up 8 bases and V 0 bases, and 11 bases lay outside the gene matches. The germline V gene encodes CDR1 DFQATT and CDR2 SNEGSKA (reference sequence). The CDR3 totals 15 residues. The CDR3 here is CSAREGQGALGGYTF. The CDR3 DNA reads as TGCAGTGCTAGAGAAGGACAGGGAGCTCTTGGCGGCTACACCTTC.

In regard to this clonotype: This may come from a read error, since a much larger clone is one base off. The chain couples TRBV28 to TRBJ2-5; D remains unclear. The last part of the DNA fits TRBJ2-7 better; the J call may be wrong. Germline lookup yields CDR1 MDHEN and CDR2 SYDVKM. There are 12 residues in the CDR3. The CDR3 is CAGSLEVYEQYF. In nucleotides, the CDR3 is TGTGCCGGCAGTCTGGAAGTTTACGAGCAGTACTTC.

This clonotype was seen a handful of times. V gene TRBV7-9 combines with J gene TRBJ2-2; D uncertain. The CDR3 contains 13 residues. V gave up 9 bases and J gave up 3 bases, with 11 bases separating them. From germline, CDR1 is SEHNR and CDR2 FQNEAQ (reference sequence). CDR3 DNA: TGTGCCAGGGCAGGCACGCACACCGGGGAGCTGTTTTTT. Translated, it gives CARAGTHTGELFF. Complete variable domain (other parts from reference TRBV7-9 and TRBJ2-2): DTGVSQNPRHKITKRGQNVTFRCDPISEHNRLYWYRQTLGQGPEFLTYFQNEAQLEKSRLLSDRFSAERPKGSFSTLEIQRTEQGDSAMYLCARAGTHTGELFFGEGSRLTVL.

This clonotype was seen a few times. This chain uses TRBV20-1 with TRBJ2-7; 13 bases are a match to TRBD2. After removal of 4 bases from V and 2 bases from J, the junction contained 8 bases not matched to a gene. Per the germline V gene, CDR1 is DFQATT and CDR2 is SNEGSKA (reference sequence). The CDR3 length is 16 residues. The CDR3 here is CSAMGLAGLGPYEQYF. CDR3 in DNA: TGCAGTGCTATGGGACTAGCGGGACTGGGACCCTACGAGCAGTACTTC.

This clonotype has just a few counts. This chain's CDR3 is CAISQRLAEGEQFF. CDR3 DNA: TGTGCCATCAGTCAAAGGCTAGCGGAGGGAGAGCAGTTCTTC. The V call is TRBV10-3, the J call TRBJ2-1, with TRBD2 matching 7 bases. CDR3 length equals 14 residues. The V and J ends lost 5 bases and 10 bases, in that order; junction bases with no gene match: 11. Germline CDR1 and CDR2: ENHRY and SYGVKD.

This clonotype was counted many times. V and J are TRBV10-3 and TRBJ2-7; no firm D call. V was clipped by 2 bases and J by 2 bases, with 10 bases between them. CDR3 length: 14 amino acids. The V gene's germline CDR1 is ENHRY and CDR2 SYGVKD. The CDR3 DNA reads TGTGCCATCAGTGAGCCAGGCGGAACCTACGAGCAGTACTTC. Translating gives CAISEPGGTYEQYF.

This clonotype was observed many times. This chain joins TRBV29-1 and TRBJ2-1, with TRBD2 matching over 9 bases. The germline V gene has CDR1 SQVTM and CDR2 ANQGSEA. Losses at the gene ends were 1 base for V and 7 bases for J; bases not matched to a gene: 14. The CDR3 totals 17 residues. In nucleotides, the CDR3 is TGCAGCGTTGAAGGGGGATTAGTAGCGGGAGTAGGGAATGAGCAGTTCTTC. It yields the protein CSVEGGLVAGVGNEQFF.

The CDR3 reads CASSQRFRTSNQPQHF. The CDR3 nucleotides read TGTGCCAGCAGCCAACGATTCCGGACTAGCAATCAGCCCCAGCATTTT. The chain employs TRBV7-3 and TRBJ1-5; no definite D call. CDR3 length equals 16 residues. V was cut by 5 bases and J by 0 bases, with 14 bases left in between. The V gene's germline CDR1 is SGHTA and CDR2 FQGTGA.

This clonotype was seen only a few times. One end of the junction fails to match germline, which may point to a read error. The chain has TRBV4-3 and TRBJ2-7; tentatively, D is TRBD1 (5 bases). CDR1 is LGHNA, CDR2 YSLEER, per germline. The CDR3 is made up of 17 amino acids. CDR3 in DNA: TGCGCCAGCAGCCAAGATTTGGAGACAGCAGCCCACTACGGGCAGTACTTC. Its translation: CASSQDLETAAHYGQYF.

CDR3 protein: CASSSSSVSYEQYF. The CDR3 DNA follows: TGTGCCAGCAGTTCGAGTAGCGTCTCCTACGAGCAGTACTTC. This chain connects TRBV12-3 or TRBV12-4 to TRBJ2-7; tentative D call: TRBD2 (5 bases). CDR3 length: 14 amino acids. V was cut by 4 bases and J by 0 bases, with 10 bases left in between.

This clonotype was found many times. An end of the junction differs from the germline gene, which may be a read error. The V and J genes are TRBV7-7 and TRBJ2-5; D ambiguous. This CDR3 comprises 13 residues. From germline, CDR1 is SSHAT and CDR2 FNYEAQ (reference sequence). The CDR3 nucleotides are TGTGCTAGCAGCTTAGTTCAGTGGGAGACCCAGTACTTC. It translates to CASSLVQWETQYF. The entire variable domain, with the rest obtained from reference TRBV7-7 and TRBJ2-5, is as follows: GAGVSQSPRYKVTKRGQDVTLRCDPISSHATLYWYQQALGQGPEFLTYFNYEAQPDKSGLPSDRFSAERPEGSISTLTIQRTEQRDSAMYRCASSLVQWETQYFGPGTRLLVL.

V usage is TRBV25-1 and J usage is TRBJ1-5; D perhaps matches TRBD1 (5 bases). The CDR3 runs 14 residues. V was trimmed by 2 bases and J by 4 bases, leaving 9 bases between them. Per the germline V gene, CDR1 is MGHDK and CDR2 is SYGVNS. This chain's CDR3 is CASSEPGGNQPQHF. CDR3 coding DNA: TGTGCCAGCAGTGAACCTGGGGGAAATCAGCCCCAGCATTTT.

This chain links TRBV6-1 with TRBJ2-7; possibly TRBD2 for D (6 bases). Germline CDR1 MNHNS, CDR2 SASEGT. The CDR3 has 13 residues. Trimming stripped 4 bases from V and 3 bases from J, with 10 bases between. This chain's CDR3 is CASSGSGFYEQYF. CDR3 bases: TGTGCCAGCAGTGGCAGCGGGTTCTACGAGCAGTACTTC.